The T cell receptor beta chain under discussion was sequenced for a study of blood T cells in healthy people across ages. Notes on the study in general: PBMC samples, being unsorted, prevented any conclusive comparison of naive and antigen-experienced cells.

In the case of this clonotype: Its antigen is as yet unknown.

Peripheral blood samples of 9 to 10 milliliters were drawn from each donor. Primed by a sample-barcoded 5' primer and a J-beta primer mix, a second PCR proceeded for about 7 to 11 cycles. Every individual sample yielded 2.5 million or more paired-end reads (each containing CDR3). TCRdb independently ran MiXCR on the 5' RACE reads; one entry per CDR3 protein. The repertoire has 1.8 million or so distinct CDR3 sequences, roughly two fifths of them found once; the top ten carry more than 20%. The V end lost 1 base, the J end lost 12 bases, and 16 bases lay between the germline ends. Germline lookup yields CDR1 SGHNT and CDR2 YENEEA. The CDR3 is 14 amino acids.

The gene calls are TRBV11-3 and TRBJ2-1; tentatively, D is TRBD1 (6 bases). The receptor was isolated from a human donor in good health. Sequenced material: blood. The CDR3 region has the DNA TGTGCCAGCAGCTTAGCTGTCGGAGGACAGAGGCAGTTCTTC. As protein: CASSLAVGGQRQFF. The whole variable domain, filled in from reference TRBV11-3 and TRBJ2-1, reads EAGVVQSPRYKIIEKKQPVAFWCNPISGHNTLYWYLQNLGQGPELLIRYENEEAVDDSQLPKDRFSAERLKGVDSTLKIQPAELGDSAVYLCASSLAVGGQRQFFGPGTRLTVL.